The T cell receptor beta chain under discussion was sequenced for a study of blood T cell repertoires in COVID-19. The germline gives CDR1 MGHRA, CDR2 YSYEKL. V lost 0 bases and J lost 3, with 6 bases in between. The CDR3 is 13 amino acids. Using immunoSEQ multiplex PCR, the repertoire was profiled, and TCRdb retains in-frame clones only, with some absent. The sample records some 350,000 clones, around four fifths being singletons. Sample: peripheral blood. The chain is built from TRBV4-1 and TRBJ2-7; D ambiguous. This clonotype was sampled from a man between 25 and 39 years old with active or convalescent COVID-19. The CDR3 bases are TGCGCCAGCAGCCAAGATATTTTCTACGAGCAGTACTTC. This codes for CASSQDIFYEQYF.